The TCR beta chain described here comes from a study of early T cells in non-severe SARS-CoV-2 infection. This clonotype was recorded at least ten times. Its specificity is unknown. Individually, cDNA molecules had unique molecular identifiers attached to them. TCRdb recomputed calls from the 5' RACE reads with MiXCR, one row per CDR3 protein. The table has approximately 77,000 distinct CDR3 sequences, less than 5.5% seen once; the top ten hold around 7.5%. The CDR3 covers 14 residues. The germline gives CDR1 SGHDN, CDR2 FVKESK. V was cut by 4 bases and J by 2 bases, with 11 bases left in between. Findings and limits, study-wide: There was a bias toward anti-spike CD8 responses in VDJdb matching, which missed private and CD4 specificities.

The sequences come from whole blood, collected at baseline. This receptor was identified in an adult who was a healthcare worker with PCR-confirmed SARS-CoV-2 infection or an uninfected control (not recorded which). The chain carries TRBV14 and TRBJ2-5, with D unclear. The CDR3 region has the DNA TGTGCCAGCAGCCGTAACGAAGTACAAGAGACCCAGTACTTC. Translation: CASSRNEVQETQYF.